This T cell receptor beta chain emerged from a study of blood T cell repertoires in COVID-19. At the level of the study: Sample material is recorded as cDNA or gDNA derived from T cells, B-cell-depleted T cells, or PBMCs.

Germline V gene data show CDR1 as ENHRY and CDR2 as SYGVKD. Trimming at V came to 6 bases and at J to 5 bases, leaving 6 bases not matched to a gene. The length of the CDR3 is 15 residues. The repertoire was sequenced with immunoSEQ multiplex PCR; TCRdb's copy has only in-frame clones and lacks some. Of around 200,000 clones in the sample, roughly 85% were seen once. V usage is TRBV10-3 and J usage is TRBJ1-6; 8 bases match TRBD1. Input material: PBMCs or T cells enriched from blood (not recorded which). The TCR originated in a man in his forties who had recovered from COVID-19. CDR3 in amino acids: CAISKRTGNNSPLHF. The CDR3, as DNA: TGTGCCATCAGCAAACGGACAGGGAATAATTCACCCCTCCACTTT.